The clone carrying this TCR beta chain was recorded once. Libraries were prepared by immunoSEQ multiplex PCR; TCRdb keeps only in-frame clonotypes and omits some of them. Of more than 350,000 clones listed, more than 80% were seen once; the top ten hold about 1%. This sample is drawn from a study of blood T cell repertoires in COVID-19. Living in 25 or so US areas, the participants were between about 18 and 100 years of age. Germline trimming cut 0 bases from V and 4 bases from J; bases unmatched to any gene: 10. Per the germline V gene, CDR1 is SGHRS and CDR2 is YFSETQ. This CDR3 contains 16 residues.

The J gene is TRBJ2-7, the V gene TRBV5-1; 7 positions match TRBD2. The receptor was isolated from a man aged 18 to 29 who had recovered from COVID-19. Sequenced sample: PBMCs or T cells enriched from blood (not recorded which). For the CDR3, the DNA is TGCGCCAGCAGCTTGGAGCGCGGGAGACTAGGTTACGAGCAGTACTTC. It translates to CASSLERGRLGYEQYF.